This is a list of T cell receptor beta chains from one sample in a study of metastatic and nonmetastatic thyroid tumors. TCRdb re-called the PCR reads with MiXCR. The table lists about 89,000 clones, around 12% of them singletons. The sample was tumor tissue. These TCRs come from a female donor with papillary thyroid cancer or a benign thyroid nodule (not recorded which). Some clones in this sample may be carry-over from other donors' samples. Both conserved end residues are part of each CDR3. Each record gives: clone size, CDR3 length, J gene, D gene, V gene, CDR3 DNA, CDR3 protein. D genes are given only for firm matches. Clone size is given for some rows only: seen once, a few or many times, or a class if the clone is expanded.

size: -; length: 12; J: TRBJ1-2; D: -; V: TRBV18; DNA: TGTGCCAGTTCACCCGGAGCCGAGGGCCACACCTTC; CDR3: CASSPGAEGHTF
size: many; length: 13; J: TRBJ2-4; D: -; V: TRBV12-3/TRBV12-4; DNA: TGTGCCAGCAGTTTCGGCCCACAGGTCTTTCAGTACTTC; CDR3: CASSFGPQVFQYF
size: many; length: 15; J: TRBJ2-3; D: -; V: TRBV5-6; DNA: TGTGCCAGCAGCTTGGGACTGACTAGCACAGATACGCAGTATTTT; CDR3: CASSLGLTSTDTQYF
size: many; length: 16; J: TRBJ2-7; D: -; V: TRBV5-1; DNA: TGCGCCAGCAGCTCCCCGGACAGATACAGCTCCTACGAGCAGTACTTC; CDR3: CASSSPDRYSSYEQYF
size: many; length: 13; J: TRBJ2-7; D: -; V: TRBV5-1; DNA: TGCGCCAGCACGCGGGGACCCCCCTACGAGCAGTACTTC; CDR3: CASTRGPPYEQYF
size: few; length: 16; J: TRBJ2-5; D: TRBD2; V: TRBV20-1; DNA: TGCAGTGCTGGGTCGGTCAGCGGGAGGGTTGAAGAGACCCAGTACTTC; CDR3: CSAGSVSGRVEETQYF
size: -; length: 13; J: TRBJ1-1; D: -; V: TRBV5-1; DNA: TGCGCCAGCAGCTTGTTGAAACAGACTGAAGCTTTCTTT; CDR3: CASSLLKQTEAFF
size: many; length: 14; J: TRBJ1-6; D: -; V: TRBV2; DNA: TGTGCCAACAGGTCCCCCAGGGAAGGGCCACCCCTCCACTTT; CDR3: CANRSPREGPPLHF
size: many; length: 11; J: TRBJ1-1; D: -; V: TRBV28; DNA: TGTGCCAGCAGTTCCTTGGGCCGAGCTTTCTTT; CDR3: CASSSLGRAFF
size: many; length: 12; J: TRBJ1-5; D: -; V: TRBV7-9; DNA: TGTGCCAGCAGCTTAGGTGCCCAGCCCCAGCATTTT; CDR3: CASSLGAQPQHF
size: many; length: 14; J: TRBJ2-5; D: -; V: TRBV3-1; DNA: TGTGCCAGCAGCCAAGATTGGGACCTTGGGACCCAGTACTTC; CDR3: CASSQDWDLGTQYF
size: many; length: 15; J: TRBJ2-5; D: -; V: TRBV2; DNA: TGTGCCAGCAGCGAACAGGCTAACAAGAGATCGACCCAGTACTTC; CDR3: CASSEQANKRSTQYF
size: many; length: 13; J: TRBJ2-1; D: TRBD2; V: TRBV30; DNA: TGTGCCTGGTCCTCCGGGACTAGGGATGAGCAGTTCTTC; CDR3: CAWSSGTRDEQFF
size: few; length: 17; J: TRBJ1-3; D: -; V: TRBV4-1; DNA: TGCGCCAGCAGCCAAGAAAGAAAGCTGACACCAGGAAACACCATATATTTT; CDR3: CASSQERKLTPGNTIYF
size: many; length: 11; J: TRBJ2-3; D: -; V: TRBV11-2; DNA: TGTGCCAGCAGCCTGGTGGATACGCAGTATTTT; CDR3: CASSLVDTQYF
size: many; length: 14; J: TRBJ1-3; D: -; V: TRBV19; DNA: TGTGCCAGTAGTATCAGCGGGTTTGGAAACACCATATATTTT; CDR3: CASSISGFGNTIYF
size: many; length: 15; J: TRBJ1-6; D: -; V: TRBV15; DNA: TGTGCCACCCGGGGCAGGGAGTCCTATAATTCACCCCTCCACTTT; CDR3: CATRGRESYNSPLHF
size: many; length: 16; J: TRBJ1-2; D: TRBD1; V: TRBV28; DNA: TGTGCCAGCAGTTTATCCGGGACAGCGGGGTTCTATGGCTACACCTTC; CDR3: CASSLSGTAGFYGYTF
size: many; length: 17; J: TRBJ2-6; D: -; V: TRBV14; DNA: TGTGCCAGCAGCTTCTTGGGCGGCCTCTCTGGGGCCAACGTCCTGACTTTC; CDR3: CASSFLGGLSGANVLTF
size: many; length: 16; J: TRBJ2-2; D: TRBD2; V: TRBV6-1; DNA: TGTGCCAGCAGGACGACGGGACTAGTGGGCACCGGGGAGCTGTTTTTT; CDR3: CASRTTGLVGTGELFF
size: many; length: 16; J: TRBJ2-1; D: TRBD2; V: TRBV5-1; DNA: TGCGCCAGCAGCTCAGGACTAGCGGCTTCCTACAATGAGCAGTTCTTC; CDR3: CASSSGLAASYNEQFF
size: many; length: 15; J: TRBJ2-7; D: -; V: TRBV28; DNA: TGTGCCAGCAAGCTAGGGGGACACACCAGCTACGAGCAGTACTTC; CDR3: CASKLGGHTSYEQYF
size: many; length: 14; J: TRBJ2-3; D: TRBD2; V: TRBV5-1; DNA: TGCGCCAGCGAGACTAGCGAGTCCTCGGGGACGCAGTATTTT; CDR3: CASETSESSGTQYF
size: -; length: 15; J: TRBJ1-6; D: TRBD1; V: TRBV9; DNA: TGTGCCAGCAGTCGGACAGGGGGAGCTAATTCACCCCTCCACTTT; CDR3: CASSRTGGANSPLHF
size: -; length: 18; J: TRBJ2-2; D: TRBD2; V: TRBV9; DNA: TGTGCCAGCAGCGTTAGTCTAGCGGGAGATCCGAGCACCGGGGAGCTGTTTTTT; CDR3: CASSVSLAGDPSTGELFF
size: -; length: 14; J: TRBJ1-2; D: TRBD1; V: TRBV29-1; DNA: TGCAGCGTCTTGGGACAGGGGGCGCGGAGTGGCTACACCTTC; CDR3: CSVLGQGARSGYTF